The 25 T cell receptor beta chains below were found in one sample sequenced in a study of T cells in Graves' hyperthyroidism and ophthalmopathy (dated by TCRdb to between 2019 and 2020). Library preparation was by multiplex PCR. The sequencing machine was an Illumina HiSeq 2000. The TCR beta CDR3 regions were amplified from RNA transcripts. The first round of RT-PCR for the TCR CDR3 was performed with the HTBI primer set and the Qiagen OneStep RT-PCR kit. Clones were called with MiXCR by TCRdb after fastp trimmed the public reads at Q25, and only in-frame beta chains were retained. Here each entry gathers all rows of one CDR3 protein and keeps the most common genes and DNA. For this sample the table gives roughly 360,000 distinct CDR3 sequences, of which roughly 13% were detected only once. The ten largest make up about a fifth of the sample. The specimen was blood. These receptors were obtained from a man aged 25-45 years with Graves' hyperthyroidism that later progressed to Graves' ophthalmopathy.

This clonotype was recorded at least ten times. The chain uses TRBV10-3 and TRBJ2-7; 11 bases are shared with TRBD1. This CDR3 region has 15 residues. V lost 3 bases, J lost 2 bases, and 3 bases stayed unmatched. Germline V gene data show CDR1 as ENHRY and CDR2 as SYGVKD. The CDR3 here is CAISDGTGGTYEQYF. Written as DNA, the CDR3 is TGTGCCATCAGTGACGGGACAGGGGGGACCTACGAGCAGTACTTC.

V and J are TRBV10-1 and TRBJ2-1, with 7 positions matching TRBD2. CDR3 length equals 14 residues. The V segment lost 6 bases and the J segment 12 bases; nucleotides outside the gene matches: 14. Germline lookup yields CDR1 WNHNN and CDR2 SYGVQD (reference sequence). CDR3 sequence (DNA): TGCGCCAGCAGCGATTCCCTAGCGGCTATAGGGCAGTTCTTC. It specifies CASSDSLAAIGQFF.

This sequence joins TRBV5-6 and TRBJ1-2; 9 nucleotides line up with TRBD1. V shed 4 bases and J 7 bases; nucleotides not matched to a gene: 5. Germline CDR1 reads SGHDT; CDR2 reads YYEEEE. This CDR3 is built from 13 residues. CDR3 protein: CASSRDREFGYTF. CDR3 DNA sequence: TGTGCCAGCAGCCGGGACAGGGAGTTTGGCTACACCTTC.

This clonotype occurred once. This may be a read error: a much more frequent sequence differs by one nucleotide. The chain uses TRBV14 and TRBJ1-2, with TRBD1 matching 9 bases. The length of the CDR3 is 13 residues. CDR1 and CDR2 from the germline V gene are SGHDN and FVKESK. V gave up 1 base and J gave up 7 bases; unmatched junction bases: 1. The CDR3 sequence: CASSQGTGVGYTF. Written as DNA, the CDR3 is TGTGCCAGCAGCCAAGGGACAGGGGTTGGCTACACCTTC. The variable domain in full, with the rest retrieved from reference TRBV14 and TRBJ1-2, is EAGVTQFPSHSVIEKGQTVTLRCDPISGHDNLYWYRRVMGKEIKFLLHFVKESKQDESGMPNNRFLAERTGGTYSTLKVQPAELEDSGVYFCASSQGTGVGYTFGSGTRLTVV.

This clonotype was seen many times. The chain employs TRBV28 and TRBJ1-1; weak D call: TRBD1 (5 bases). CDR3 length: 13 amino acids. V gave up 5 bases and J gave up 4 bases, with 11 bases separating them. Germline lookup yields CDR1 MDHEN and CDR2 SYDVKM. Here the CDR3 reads CASSPAGSTEAFF. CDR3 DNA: TGTGCCAGCAGTCCGGCAGGGAGCACTGAAGCTTTCTTT.

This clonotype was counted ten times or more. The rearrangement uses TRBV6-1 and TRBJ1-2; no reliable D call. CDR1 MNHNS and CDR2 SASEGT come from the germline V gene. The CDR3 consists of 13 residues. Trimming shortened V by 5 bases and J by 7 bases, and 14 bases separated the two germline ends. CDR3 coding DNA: TGTGCCAGCAGTCCCGGTGGATGGCGTGGCTACACCTTC. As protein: CASSPGGWRGYTF.

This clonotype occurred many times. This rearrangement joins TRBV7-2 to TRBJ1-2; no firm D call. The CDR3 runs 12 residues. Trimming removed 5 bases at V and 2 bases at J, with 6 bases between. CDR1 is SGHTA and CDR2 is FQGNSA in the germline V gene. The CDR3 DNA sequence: TGTGCCAGCAGCCAACTCAACTATGGCTACACCTTC. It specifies CASSQLNYGYTF.

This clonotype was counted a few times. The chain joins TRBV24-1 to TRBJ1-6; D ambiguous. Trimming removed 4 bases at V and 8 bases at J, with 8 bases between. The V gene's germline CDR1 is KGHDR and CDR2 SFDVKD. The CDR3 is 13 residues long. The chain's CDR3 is CATSEGRYSPLHF. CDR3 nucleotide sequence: TGTGCCACCAGTGAGGGAAGATATTCACCCCTCCACTTT.

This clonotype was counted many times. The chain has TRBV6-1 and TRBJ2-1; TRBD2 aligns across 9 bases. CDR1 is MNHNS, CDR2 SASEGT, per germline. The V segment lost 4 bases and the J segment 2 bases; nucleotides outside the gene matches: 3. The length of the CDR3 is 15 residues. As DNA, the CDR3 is TGTGCCAGCAGTGCTCTAGCGGGGACCTACAATGAGCAGTTCTTC. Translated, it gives CASSALAGTYNEQFF.

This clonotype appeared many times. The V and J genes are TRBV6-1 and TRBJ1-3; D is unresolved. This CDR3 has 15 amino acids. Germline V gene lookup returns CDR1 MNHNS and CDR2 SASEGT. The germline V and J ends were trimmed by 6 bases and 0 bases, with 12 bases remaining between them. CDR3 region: CASSLSVYSGNTIYF. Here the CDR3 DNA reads TGTGCCAGCAGCCTCAGCGTTTACTCTGGAAACACCATATATTTT.

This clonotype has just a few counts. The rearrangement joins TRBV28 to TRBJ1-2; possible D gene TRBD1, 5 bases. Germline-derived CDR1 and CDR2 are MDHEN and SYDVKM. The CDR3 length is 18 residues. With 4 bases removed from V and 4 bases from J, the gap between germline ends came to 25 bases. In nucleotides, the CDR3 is TGTGCCAGCAGTTATGGGCGCAGGGCCCTCCTCACTTCCTATGGCTACACCTTC. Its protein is CASSYGRRALLTSYGYTF.

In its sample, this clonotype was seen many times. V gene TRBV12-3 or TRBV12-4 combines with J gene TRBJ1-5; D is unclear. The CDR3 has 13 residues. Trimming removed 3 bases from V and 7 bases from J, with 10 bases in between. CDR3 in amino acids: CASSFEREQPQHF. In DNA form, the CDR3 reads TGTGCCAGCAGTTTCGAGAGGGAGCAGCCCCAGCATTTT.

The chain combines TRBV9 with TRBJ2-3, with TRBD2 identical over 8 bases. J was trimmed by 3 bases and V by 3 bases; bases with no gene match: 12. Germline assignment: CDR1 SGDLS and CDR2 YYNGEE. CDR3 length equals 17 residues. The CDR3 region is CASSDPISGGTTDTQYF. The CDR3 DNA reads TGTGCCAGCAGCGACCCTATCAGCGGGGGTACGACAGATACGCAGTATTTT.

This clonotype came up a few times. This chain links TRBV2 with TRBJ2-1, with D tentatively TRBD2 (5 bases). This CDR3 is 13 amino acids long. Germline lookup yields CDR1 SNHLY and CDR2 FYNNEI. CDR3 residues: CTCQAATYNEQFF. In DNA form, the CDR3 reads TGTACGTGTCAAGCGGCAACCTACAATGAGCAGTTCTTC. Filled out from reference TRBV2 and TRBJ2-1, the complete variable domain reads EPEVTQTPSHQVTQMGQEVILRCVPISNHLYFYWYRQILGQKVEFLVSFYNNEISEKSEIFDDQFSVERPDGSNFTLKIRSTKLEDSAMYFCTCQAATYNEQFFGPGTRLTVL.

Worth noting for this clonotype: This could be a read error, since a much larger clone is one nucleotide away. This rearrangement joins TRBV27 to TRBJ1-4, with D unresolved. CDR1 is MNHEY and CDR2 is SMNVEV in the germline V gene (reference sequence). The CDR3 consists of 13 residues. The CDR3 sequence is CASSPMGGEELFF. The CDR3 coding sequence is TGTGCCAGCAGCCCGATGGGCGGTGAAGAACTGTTTTTT. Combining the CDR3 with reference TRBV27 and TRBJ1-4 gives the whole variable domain EAQVTQNPRYLITVTGKKLTVTCSQNMNHEYMSWYRQDPGLGLRQIYYSMNVEVTDKGDVPEGYKVSRKEKRNFPLILESPSPNQTSLYFCASSPMGGEELFFGSGTQLSVL.

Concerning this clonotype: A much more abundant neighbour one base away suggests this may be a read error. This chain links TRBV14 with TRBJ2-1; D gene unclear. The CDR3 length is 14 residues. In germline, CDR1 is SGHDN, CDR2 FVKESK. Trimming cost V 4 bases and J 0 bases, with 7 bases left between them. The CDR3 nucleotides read TGTGCCAGCAGCCGGGTAAGCTCCTACAATGAGCAGTTCTTC. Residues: CASSRVSSYNEQFF. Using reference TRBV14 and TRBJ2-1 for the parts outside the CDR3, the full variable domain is EAGVTQFPSHSVIEKGQTVTLRCDPISGHDNLYWYRRVMGKEIKFLLHFVKESKQDESGMPNNRFLAERTGGTYSTLKVQPAELEDSGVYFCASSRVSSYNEQFFGPGTRLTVL.

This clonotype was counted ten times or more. The CDR3 nucleotides are TGTGCCAGCAGTTTACTGGGATTTGGCTACACCTTC. Residues: CASSLLGFGYTF. The genes are TRBV28 and TRBJ1-2, with no clear D. Trimming cost V 2 bases and J 7 bases, with 8 bases left between them. The CDR3 is 12 amino acids. Germline loops: CDR1 MDHEN, CDR2 SYDVKM.

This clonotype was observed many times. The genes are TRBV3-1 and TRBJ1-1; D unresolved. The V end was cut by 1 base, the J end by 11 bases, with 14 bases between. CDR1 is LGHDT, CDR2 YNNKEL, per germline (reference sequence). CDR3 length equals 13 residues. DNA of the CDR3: TGTGCCAGCAGCCAAGGGGGAGGACCGGGCGCTTTCTTT. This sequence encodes CASSQGGGPGAFF.

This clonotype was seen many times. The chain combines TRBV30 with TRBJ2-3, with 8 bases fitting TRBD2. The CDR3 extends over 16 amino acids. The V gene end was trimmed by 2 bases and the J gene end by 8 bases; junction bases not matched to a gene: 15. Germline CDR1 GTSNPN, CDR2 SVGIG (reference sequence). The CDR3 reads CAWSKSAGEPGGTQYF. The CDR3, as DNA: TGTGCCTGGAGTAAATCAGCGGGGGAACCGGGGGGTACGCAGTATTTT.

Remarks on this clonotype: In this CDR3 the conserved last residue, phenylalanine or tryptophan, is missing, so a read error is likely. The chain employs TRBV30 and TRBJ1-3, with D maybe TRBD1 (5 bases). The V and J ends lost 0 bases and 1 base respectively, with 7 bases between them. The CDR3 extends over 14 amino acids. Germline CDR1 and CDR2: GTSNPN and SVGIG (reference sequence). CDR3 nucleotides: TGTGCCTGGAGTGTATCAGGGTCTGGAAACACCATATATCTT. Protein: CAWSVSGSGNTIYL.

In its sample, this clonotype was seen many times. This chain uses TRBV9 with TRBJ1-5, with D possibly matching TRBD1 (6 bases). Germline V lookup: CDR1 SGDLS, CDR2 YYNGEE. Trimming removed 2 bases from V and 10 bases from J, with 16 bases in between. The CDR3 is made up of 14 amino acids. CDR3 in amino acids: CASSVSQGIEPQHF. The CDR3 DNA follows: TGTGCCAGCAGCGTTTCCCAGGGGATTGAACCCCAGCATTTT.

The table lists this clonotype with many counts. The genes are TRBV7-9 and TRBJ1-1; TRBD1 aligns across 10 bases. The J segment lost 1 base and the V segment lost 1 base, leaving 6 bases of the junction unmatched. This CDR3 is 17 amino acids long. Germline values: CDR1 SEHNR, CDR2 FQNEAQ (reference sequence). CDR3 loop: CASSLVQGQGPNTEAFF. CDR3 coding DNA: TGTGCCAGCAGCTTAGTCCAGGGACAGGGGCCGAACACTGAAGCTTTCTTT.

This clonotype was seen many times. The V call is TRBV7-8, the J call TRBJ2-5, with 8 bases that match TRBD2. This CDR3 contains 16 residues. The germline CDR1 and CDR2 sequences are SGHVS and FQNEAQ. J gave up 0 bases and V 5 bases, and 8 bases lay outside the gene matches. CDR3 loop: CASSPGLALYQETQYF. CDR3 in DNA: TGTGCCAGCAGCCCCGGACTAGCCTTGTACCAAGAGACCCAGTACTTC.

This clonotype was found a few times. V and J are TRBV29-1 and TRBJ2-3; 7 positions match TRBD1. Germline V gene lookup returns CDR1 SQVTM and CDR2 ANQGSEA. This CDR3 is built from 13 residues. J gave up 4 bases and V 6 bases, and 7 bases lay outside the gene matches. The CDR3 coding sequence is TGCAGCGTGGATACAGGGGCCGCAGATACGCAGTATTTT. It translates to CSVDTGAADTQYF.

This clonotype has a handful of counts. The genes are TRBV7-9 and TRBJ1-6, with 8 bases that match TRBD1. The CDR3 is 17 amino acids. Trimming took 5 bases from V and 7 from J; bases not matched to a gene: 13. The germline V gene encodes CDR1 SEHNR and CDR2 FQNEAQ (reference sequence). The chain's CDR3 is CASSLDRGGDRNSPLHF. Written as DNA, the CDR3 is TGTGCCAGCAGCCTTGACAGGGGTGGTGATAGGAATTCACCCCTCCACTTT.